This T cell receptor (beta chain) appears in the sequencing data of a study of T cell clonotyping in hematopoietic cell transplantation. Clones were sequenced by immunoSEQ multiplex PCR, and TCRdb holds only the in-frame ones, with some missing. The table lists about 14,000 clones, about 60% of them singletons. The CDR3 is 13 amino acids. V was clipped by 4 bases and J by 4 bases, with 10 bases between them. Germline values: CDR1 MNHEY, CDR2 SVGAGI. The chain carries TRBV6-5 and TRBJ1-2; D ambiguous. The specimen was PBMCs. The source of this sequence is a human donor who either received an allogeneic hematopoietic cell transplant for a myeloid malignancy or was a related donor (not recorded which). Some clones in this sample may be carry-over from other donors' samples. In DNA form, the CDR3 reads TGTGCCAGCAGTTGGGAAAACGGCTATGGCTACACCTTC. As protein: CASSWENGYGYTF.